This record looks at one T cell receptor (beta chain) sequence and its context. The antigen this receptor binds is unknown. No clone much larger than this one lies a single base away; base qualities are absent. The immunoSEQ Assay, a bias-controlled multiplex PCR, was used to amplify TCRbeta CDR3 regions from genomic DNA. From the authors' description of their analysis: The number of nucleated cells in each sample was estimated by amplification of reference gene primers within the assay. Sequence reads were collapsed and filtered to measure the absolute abundance of every unique TCRbeta CDR3 rearrangement. For each sample, productive Simpson clonality was calculated as the square root of Simpson's diversity index over productive rearrangements. TCRdb mirrors the immuneACCESS table, restricted to in-frame sequences. Some clones are absent from its copies; in checked studies, under half trace to an unresolved V gene, and the reason for the others is unknown. D and trimming come from the DNA, and the V and J calls and clone size come from that table. The sample table holds approximately 190,000 clones, of which around four fifths were seen once. The ten largest clones add up to less than 20% of the sample.

This record belongs to a study of blood T cell repertoires in COVID-19 (dated by TCRdb to the early 2020s). Notes on the research overall: The collaborator samples originated in the United States, Italy and Spain and spanned the acute and convalescent phases of COVID-19. HLA class I and class II types, where available, came from metadata supplied by the sample provider rather than from assay-based typing. A freely available public database, intended as a resource for researchers studying the immune response to SARS-CoV-2, is where the repertoires were released. The samples were drawn from two sources: the first 160 participants of the ongoing ImmuneRACE study, and over 950 subjects contributed by 6 global collaborators. The material from the prospective study consisted of cDNA or gDNA derived from T cells, B-cell-depleted T cells, or PBMCs. Subjects who had been exposed to COVID-19, were actively infected with it, or had recovered from it provided the deeply sampled blood TCRbeta repertoires that made up the dataset. A de-identified subject ID, COVID-19 status, age in years and sex were almost always included in the sample metadata.

Collaborating institutions collected whole blood in K2EDTA tubes following their own protocols. For TCRbeta analysis, collaborator samples were shipped as frozen whole blood, as isolated PBMCs, or as DNA extracted from either sample type. At the junction V is shortened by 1 base and J by 5 bases, with 18 bases in between. Inclusive of the bounding cysteine and phenylalanine, the CDR3 is 16 residues long. Of the read, only the CDR3 DNA is kept; its 48 bases are in frame from base 1. The germline V gene sets CDR1 to SGHRS and CDR2 to YFSETQ. Broad study findings and their caveats: The quantity of clinical and demographic metadata differed by source and by participant and was supplied without curation.

Recombination connected TRBV5-1 to TRBJ1-2; the D region possibly corresponds to TRBD1 (6 bases align). Sequencing was done on a sample of peripheral blood. The TCR was taken from a human donor in a cohort sampled during active COVID-19. In nucleotides, the sequence is TGCGCCAGCAGCTTGACCTTCGACAGGAACCCTTATGGCTACACCTTC. Its amino acids are CASSLTFDRNPYGYTF.